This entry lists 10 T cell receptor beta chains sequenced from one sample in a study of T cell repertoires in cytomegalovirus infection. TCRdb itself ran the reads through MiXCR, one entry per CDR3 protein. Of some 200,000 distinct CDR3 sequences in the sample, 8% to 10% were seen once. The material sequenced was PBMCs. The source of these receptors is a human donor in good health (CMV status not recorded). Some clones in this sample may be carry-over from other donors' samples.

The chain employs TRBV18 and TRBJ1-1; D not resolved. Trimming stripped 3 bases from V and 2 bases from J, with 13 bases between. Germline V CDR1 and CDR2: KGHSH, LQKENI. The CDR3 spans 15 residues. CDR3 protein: CASSPPAGFNTEAFF. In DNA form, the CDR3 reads TGTGCCAGCTCACCCCCCGCGGGCTTTAACACTGAAGCTTTCTTT.

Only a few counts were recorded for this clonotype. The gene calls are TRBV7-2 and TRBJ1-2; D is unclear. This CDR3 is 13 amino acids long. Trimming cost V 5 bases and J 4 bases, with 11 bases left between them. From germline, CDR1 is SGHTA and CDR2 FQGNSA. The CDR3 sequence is CASSQLVSYGYTF. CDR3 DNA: TGTGCCAGCAGCCAACTCGTGTCCTATGGCTACACCTTC.

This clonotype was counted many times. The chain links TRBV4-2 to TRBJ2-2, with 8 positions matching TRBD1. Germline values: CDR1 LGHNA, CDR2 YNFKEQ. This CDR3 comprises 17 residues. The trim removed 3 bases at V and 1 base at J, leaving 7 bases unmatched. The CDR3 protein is CASSQETGTGNTGELFF. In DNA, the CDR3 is TGTGCCAGCAGCCAGGAGACCGGGACAGGGAACACCGGGGAGCTGTTTTTT.

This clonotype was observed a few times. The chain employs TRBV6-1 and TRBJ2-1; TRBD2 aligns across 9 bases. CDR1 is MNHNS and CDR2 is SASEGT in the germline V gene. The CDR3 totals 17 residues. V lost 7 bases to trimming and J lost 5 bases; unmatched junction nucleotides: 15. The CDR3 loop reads CASTPRVQRGVNNEQFF. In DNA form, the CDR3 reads TGTGCCAGCACCCCGAGGGTTCAGCGGGGGGTCAACAATGAGCAGTTCTTC.

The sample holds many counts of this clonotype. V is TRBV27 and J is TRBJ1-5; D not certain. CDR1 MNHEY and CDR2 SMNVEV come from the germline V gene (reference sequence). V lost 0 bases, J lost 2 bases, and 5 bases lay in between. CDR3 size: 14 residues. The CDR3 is CASSLSLGNQPQHF. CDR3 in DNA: TGTGCCAGCAGTTTATCCTTGGGCAATCAGCCCCAGCATTTT.

CDR3 sequence: CSVEQGDSTDTQYF. Written as DNA, the CDR3 is TGCAGCGTTGAACAGGGGGATAGCACAGATACGCAGTATTTT. The rearrangement links TRBV29-1 to TRBJ2-3; TRBD1 matches at 7 bases. Unmatched junction bases numbered 2, after V lost 2 bases and J lost 0 bases. This CDR3 region has 14 residues. Germline V gives CDR1 SQVTM, CDR2 ANQGSEA.

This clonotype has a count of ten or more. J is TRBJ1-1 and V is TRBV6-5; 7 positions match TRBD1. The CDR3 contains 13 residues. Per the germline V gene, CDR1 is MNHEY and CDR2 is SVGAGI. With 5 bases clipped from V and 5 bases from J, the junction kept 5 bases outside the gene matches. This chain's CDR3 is CASSPTGWTEAFF. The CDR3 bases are TGTGCCAGCAGTCCGACAGGGTGGACTGAAGCTTTCTTT.

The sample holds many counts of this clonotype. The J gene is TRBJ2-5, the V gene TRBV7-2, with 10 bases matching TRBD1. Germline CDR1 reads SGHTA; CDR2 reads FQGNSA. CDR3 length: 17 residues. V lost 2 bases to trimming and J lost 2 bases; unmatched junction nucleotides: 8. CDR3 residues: CASSLNGGTGVQETQYF. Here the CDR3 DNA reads TGTGCCAGCAGCTTAAATGGCGGGACAGGGGTTCAAGAGACCCAGTACTTC. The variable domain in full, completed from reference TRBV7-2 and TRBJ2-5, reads GAGVSQSPSNKVTEKGKDVELRCDPISGHTALYWYRQSLGQGLEFLIYFQGNSAPDKSGLPSDRFSAERTGGSVSTLTIQRTQQEDSAVYLCASSLNGGTGVQETQYFGPGTRLLVL.

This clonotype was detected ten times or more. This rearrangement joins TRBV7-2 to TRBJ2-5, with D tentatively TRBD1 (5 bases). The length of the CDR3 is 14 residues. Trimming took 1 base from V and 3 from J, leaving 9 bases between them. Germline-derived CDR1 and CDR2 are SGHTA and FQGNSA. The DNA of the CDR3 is TGTGCCAGCAGCTTAGGGCAGGGAAAAGAGACCCAGTACTTC. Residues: CASSLGQGKETQYF.

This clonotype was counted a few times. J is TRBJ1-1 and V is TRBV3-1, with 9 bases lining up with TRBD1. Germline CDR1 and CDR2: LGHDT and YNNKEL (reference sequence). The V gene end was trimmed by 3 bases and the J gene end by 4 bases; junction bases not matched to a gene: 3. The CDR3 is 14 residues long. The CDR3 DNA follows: TGTGCCAGCAGCCAGGCGGACAGGGGCACTGAAGCTTTCTTT. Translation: CASSQADRGTEAFF.